This entry features one T cell receptor beta chain sequence. The entry originates in a study of T cell changes during pregnancy in multiple sclerosis. V was clipped by 3 bases and J by 0 bases; unmatched bases: 3. The CDR3 length is 15 residues. CDR1 is KGHSH, CDR2 LQKENI, per germline. The repertoire was sequenced with immunoSEQ multiplex PCR; TCRdb's copy has only in-frame clones and lacks some. The sample lists over 40,000 clones, 75% to 90% occurring once. The sequences come from peripheral blood, collected in the first trimester of pregnancy. The sequence was collected from a female donor in good health, enrolled as a control in a pregnancy study. The chain employs TRBV18 and TRBJ1-2; 8 nucleotides align to TRBD1. As DNA, the CDR3 is TGTGCCAGCTCACCGGACAGGGTCCCTAACTATGGCTACACCTTC. Its translation is CASSPDRVPNYGYTF.